These 13 T cell receptor beta chains came from one sample sequenced in a study of T-cell memory formation after mild COVID-19 (dated by TCRdb to the early 2020s). The library was prepared using 5' RACE. The data were produced on an Illumina NovaSeq 6000. The public sequencing data were trimmed at Q25 with fastp and processed into clonotypes with MiXCR by TCRdb, which kept only in-frame beta chains. Every CDR3 protein is listed once, alongside the most common genes and DNA of its rows. This sample lists around 470,000 distinct CDR3 sequences; approximately 20% were detected once. Together, the top ten hold approximately 8.4% of the sample. Sequences were obtained from PBMCs or a T cell subset sorted from them (not recorded which). The receptors shown here come from an adult woman who had mild COVID-19 (a few samples of this study predate the infection). The sample titles of this study are shuffled in the database, so cell type and time point are left out; the donor was told from shared clones.

The chain links TRBV10-2 to TRBJ2-2; D gene ambiguous. This CDR3 region has 11 residues. Trimming removed 10 bases from V and 1 base from J, with 4 bases in between. CDR1 and CDR2 (germline): WSHSY, SAAADI. The CDR3: CATRNTGELFF. The CDR3 DNA reads as TGCGCCACCCGGAACACCGGGGAGCTGTTTTTT.

The chain uses TRBV3-1 and TRBJ1-1; D gene ambiguous. Germline CDR1 reads LGHDT; CDR2 reads YNNKEL (reference sequence). Trimming took off 6 bases at V and 7 bases at J, with 9 bases between the two ends. CDR3 length equals 11 residues. The CDR3 loop reads CASSDNLEAFF. CDR3 nucleotides: TGTGCCAGCAGTGACAACCTTGAAGCTTTCTTT.

This rearrangement joins TRBV20-1 to TRBJ2-4; TRBD2 is a possible D gene (6 bases). V lost 3 bases and J lost 0, with 12 bases in between. CDR3 length: 15 residues. Germline V gene lookup returns CDR1 DFQATT and CDR2 SNEGSKA (reference sequence). CDR3 sequence reads: CSAREGILAKNIQYF. The DNA for the CDR3 is TGCAGTGCTAGGGAGGGGATACTAGCCAAAAACATTCAGTACTTC.

The J gene is TRBJ2-2, the V gene TRBV7-8; D remains ambiguous. CDR3 length: 14 amino acids. CDR1 is SGHVS and CDR2 is FQNEAQ in the germline V gene. Deletions cut 0 bases from V and 9 bases from J, with 11 bases between. The CDR3 nucleotides read TGTGCCAGCAGCTTAGCGCATAGGCAAAGGGAGCTGTTTTTT. Residues: CASSLAHRQRELFF.

The rearrangement uses TRBV7-3 and TRBJ1-2, with TRBD1 matching over 12 bases. Germline CDR1 is SGHTA and CDR2 is FQGTGA. This CDR3 spans 17 amino acids. V shed 1 base, J shed 4 bases, and the junction held 7 bases outside the gene matches. The CDR3 DNA reads TGTGCCAGCAGCTTAAAAGCCGGGACAGGGGGCTCCTATGGCTACACCTTC. Translated: CASSLKAGTGGSYGYTF. Full variable domain (rest looked up from reference TRBV7-3 and TRBJ1-2): GAGVSQTPSNKVTEKGKYVELRCDPISGHTALYWYRQSLGQGPEFLIYFQGTGAADDSGLPNDRFFAVRPEGSVSTLKIQRTERGDSAVYLCASSLKAGTGGSYGYTFGSGTRLTVV.

This chain uses TRBV5-1 with TRBJ2-5, with TRBD1 as a possible D gene (6 bases). The CDR3 sequence is 15 residues long. Trimming pared 8 bases from V and 2 bases from J, leaving 19 bases between. Germline V gene sequence: CDR1 SGHRS, CDR2 YFSETQ. The DNA of the CDR3 is TGCGCCAGTACCCTCCTCCCGACAGGTCAAGAGACCCAGTACTTC. Protein sequence: CASTLLPTGQETQYF.

The table lists this clonotype with a few counts. This chain uses TRBV20-1 with TRBJ2-5; the match to TRBD2 covers 8 bases. CDR1 and CDR2 from the germline V gene are DFQATT and SNEGSKA (reference sequence). The V segment lost 0 bases and the J segment 5 bases; nucleotides outside the gene matches: 8. The CDR3 loop spans 15 amino acids. CDR3: CSARDQGLAGETQYF. DNA of the CDR3: TGCAGTGCTAGAGATCAAGGACTAGCAGGGGAGACCCAGTACTTC.

CDR3 coding DNA: TGCGCCAGCAGTTCCGGGACAGGGGGCCTCGAGCAGTACTTC. It is translated as CASSSGTGGLEQYF. V gene TRBV5-1 combines with J gene TRBJ2-7; TRBD1 matches at 12 bases. Germline CDR1 SGHRS, CDR2 YFSETQ. V lost 5 bases to trimming and J lost 6 bases; unmatched junction nucleotides: 6. CDR3 size: 14 residues.

This clonotype was seen only a few times. The rearrangement uses TRBV15 and TRBJ2-1; D remains unclear. The CDR3 runs 16 residues. V was pared by 1 base and J by 2 bases, with 12 bases between. The germline CDR1 and CDR2 sequences are LNHNV and YYDKDF (reference sequence). Here the CDR3 DNA reads TGTGCCACCAGCAGAGCGGCAGGTGAGCCCTACAATGAGCAGTTCTTC. Translating gives CATSRAAGEPYNEQFF.

The chain employs TRBV6-5 and TRBJ1-2; D ambiguous. V was shortened by 6 bases and J by 5 bases, with 13 bases between the two germline ends. This CDR3 has 13 residues. In germline, CDR1 is MNHEY, CDR2 SVGAGI. CDR3 in amino acids: CASRAGLNYGYTF. As DNA, the CDR3 is TGTGCCAGCAGGGCCGGGTTAAATTATGGCTACACCTTC.

The gene calls are TRBV6-5 and TRBJ2-7, with D maybe TRBD2 (6 bases). V was trimmed by 2 bases and J by 5 bases, leaving 10 bases between them. Looked up from germline, CDR1 is MNHEY and CDR2 is SVGAGI. The CDR3 runs 13 residues. DNA of the CDR3: TGTGCCAGCAGTTACGGCGGGGCCCACGAGCAGTACTTC. Amino acid sequence: CASSYGGAHEQYF.

In this sample, this clonotype turned up a few times. The rearrangement links TRBV5-1 to TRBJ2-2; no clear D. Trimming shortened V by 0 bases and J by 8 bases, and 8 bases separated the two germline ends. Germline V gene sequence: CDR1 SGHRS, CDR2 YFSETQ. The CDR3 spans 13 residues. CDR3 loop: CASSLAGWGELFF. Written as DNA, the CDR3 is TGCGCCAGCAGCTTGGCTGGCTGGGGGGAGCTGTTTTTT.

This clonotype was found a few times. This chain connects TRBV5-1 to TRBJ2-1; 14 bases align to TRBD2. V lost 4 bases and J lost 9; bases outside the gene matches: 6. Germline V CDR1 and CDR2: SGHRS, YFSETQ. The CDR3 is 15 residues long. As DNA, the CDR3 is TGCGCCAGCAGCCTTGAGGGACTAGCGGGGGTTGAGCAGTTCTTC. It yields the protein CASSLEGLAGVEQFF.